This TCR beta chain comes out of a study of blood T cell repertoires in COVID-19 (dated by TCRdb to the early 2020s). A note on the overall study: Samples from collaborators originated in the United States, Italy and Spain and spanned both the acute and convalescent phases of COVID-19. The repertoires were released in a freely available public database intended as a resource for research on the immune response to SARS-CoV-2. Nearly every sample came with metadata listing a de-identified subject ID, COVID-19 status, age in years and sex. Subjects who had been exposed to COVID-19, were actively infected with it, or had recovered from it provided the deeply sampled blood TCRbeta repertoires that made up the dataset. The samples were drawn from two sources: the first 160 participants of the ongoing ImmuneRACE study, and some 1,300 subjects contributed by 6 global collaborators. Where available, HLA class I and class II types were obtained from metadata supplied by the sample provider rather than from assay-based typing. The material from the prospective study consisted of cDNA or gDNA derived from T cells, B-cell-depleted T cells, or PBMCs.

Taken from cysteine to phenylalanine, the CDR3 has 16 residues. Only the CDR3 region is kept as DNA, spanning 48 bases read in frame from base 1. V and J lose 0 bases and 5 bases, and a span of 13 bases separates them. From a lookup of the germline V gene (reference sequence), CDR1 and CDR2 are SEHNR and FQNEAQ. In the prospective study, participants were about 18 to 90 years old, resided in 24 geographic areas of the United States, and were enrolled through a virtual design. Cohort assignment in the prospective study relied on participant-reported clinical history from a screening survey and a study questionnaire. For ImmuneRACE Cohort 3, a participant was defined as recovered based on two consecutive negative NP/OP PCR tests, clearance by a healthcare professional, or resolution of symptoms. In the prospective study, mobile phlebotomists collected whole blood, serum and a nasopharyngeal or oropharyngeal swab from each participant. Additional blood draws and questionnaires over an approximately two-month period could optionally be provided by prospective study participants. Prospective study blood samples were shipped either frozen or at room temperature before DNA extraction.

TCRbeta CDR3 regions were amplified from genomic DNA using the immunoSEQ Assay, a bias-controlled multiplex PCR. Regarding the original processing steps: The number of nucleated cells in each sample was estimated by amplification of reference gene primers within the assay. To quantify the absolute abundance of each unique TCRbeta CDR3 rearrangement, sequence reads were collapsed and filtered. Productive Simpson clonality was computed per sample as the square root of Simpson's diversity index over productive rearrangements. The table comes from immuneACCESS by way of TCRdb, which keeps in-frame sequences with V and J called. Part of the clones is missing from these tables; in studies checked, under half for an unresolved V gene and the rest for unknown reasons. From that table come the V and J calls and clone size; the DNA was used to work out D and trimming. The sample records 110,000 to 150,000 clones, approximately 80% of which are singletons. 6.2% of the sample rests with the top ten.

Details on this clone: Its antigen is unknown. Per-base qualities were not stored, and no clone one base away is much larger.

What the research found in general, with its limitations: The quantity of clinical and demographic metadata differed by source and by participant and was supplied without curation.

The sequence derives from a woman aged 40 to 49 who had recovered from COVID-19. Here the chain combines TRBV7-9 and TRBJ1-4; too little of a D gene remains to name it. The sequencing input was PBMCs or T cells enriched from blood (not recorded which). CDR3 loop: CASSLASGQRNEKLFF. The bases are TGTGCCAGCAGCTTAGCTTCGGGCCAGCGGAATGAAAAACTGTTTTTT.